A single sample gave rise to the 9 T cell receptor beta chains below, sequenced in a study of cytomegalovirus exposure and HLA in healthy donors. 60 Vbeta and 13 Jbeta primers were used in PCR. Clones were sequenced by immunoSEQ multiplex PCR, and TCRdb holds only the in-frame ones, with some missing. The repertoire consists of roughly 260,000 clones, with 84% occurring once and the leading ten covering 1.5% to 2%. Material for sequencing was PBMCs. These receptors all come from a woman in her 40s in good health and CMV-seropositive.

The CDR3 spells CASSNRVGYTF. CDR3 sequence (DNA): TGTGCCAGCAGTAACAGGGTTGGCTACACCTTC. The rearrangement links TRBV2 to TRBJ1-2; maybe TRBD1 (6 bases). The CDR3 is 11 residues long. V lost 5 bases to trimming and J lost 7 bases, with 8 bases between them. Germline V CDR1 and CDR2: SNHLY, FYNNEI.

The chain couples TRBV2 to TRBJ2-6; 7 nucleotides align to TRBD2. Germline assignment: CDR1 SNHLY and CDR2 FYNNEI. Trimming cost V 6 bases and J 1 base; bases outside gene matches: 0. This CDR3 region has 14 residues. The CDR3 sequence: CASSGGSGANVLTF. The CDR3, as DNA: TGTGCCAGCAGCGGGGGGTCTGGGGCCAACGTCCTGACTTTC.

The CDR3 region is CASSVGGAFSGNTIYF. CDR3 nucleotide sequence: TGTGCCAGCAGCGTAGGTGGGGCATTCTCTGGAAACACCATATATTTT. This chain joins TRBV9 and TRBJ1-3; D possibly corresponds to TRBD1 (5 bases). The CDR3 has 16 amino acids. The germline V gene has CDR1 SGDLS and CDR2 YYNGEE. V lost 0 bases to trimming and J lost 0 bases, with 10 bases between them.

The chain has TRBV15 and TRBJ2-5, with D perhaps TRBD2 (5 bases). Trimming cost V 0 bases and J 3 bases, with 14 bases left between them. CDR1 and CDR2 (germline): LNHNV, YYDKDF (reference sequence). The CDR3 consists of 16 residues. CDR3 amino acids: CATSRDGTRREETQYF. DNA of the CDR3: TGTGCCACCAGCAGAGATGGCACTAGAAGGGAAGAGACCCAGTACTTC.

This clone appeared once. The V and J genes are TRBV9 and TRBJ2-1; TRBD2 matches at 8 bases. The CDR3 has 15 residues. The V segment lost 4 bases and the J segment 3 bases; nucleotides outside the gene matches: 6. Germline CDR1 SGDLS, CDR2 YYNGEE. CDR3 residues: CASSPSGSIYNEQFF. The CDR3 DNA is TGTGCCAGCAGCCCGAGCGGGAGCATCTACAATGAGCAGTTCTTC.

On this clone: The sample holds other DNA sequences that translate to the same CDR3. The V call is TRBV28, the J call TRBJ2-7; 9 bases line up with TRBD1. This CDR3 has 13 amino acids. Germline CDR1 reads MDHEN; CDR2 reads SYDVKM. The V and J ends lost 6 bases and 3 bases, in that order; junction bases with no gene match: 3. The CDR3 sequence: CASSSGQGYEQYF. DNA of the CDR3: TGTGCCAGCAGCTCGGGACAGGGCTACGAGCAGTACTTC.

The chain employs TRBV7-8 and TRBJ2-7; 7 nucleotides line up with TRBD2. V dropped 1 base and J dropped 7; count of bases not matched to a gene: 13. There are 16 residues in the CDR3. Germline CDR1 is SGHVS and CDR2 is FQNEAQ. The CDR3 bases are TGTGCCAGCAGCTTAGGATTGGTGGGAGGGCCGGGGGAGCAGTACTTC. This gives the protein CASSLGLVGGPGEQYF.

The rearrangement links TRBV4-2 to TRBJ2-2; 9 bases are shared with TRBD2. This CDR3 contains 17 residues. J lost 7 bases, V lost 4 bases, and 13 bases had no gene match. Germline CDR1 reads LGHNA; CDR2 reads YNFKEQ. CDR3 region: CASSRRGAGGPSGELFF. For the CDR3, the DNA is TGTGCCAGCAGCCGAAGGGGGGCGGGAGGGCCTAGCGGGGAGCTGTTTTTT.

The chain couples TRBV15 to TRBJ1-4; D not certain. The ends were cut back, 0 bases at V and 8 bases at J, with 13 bases in the middle. Per germline, CDR1 LNHNV and CDR2 YYDKDF (reference sequence). The CDR3 loop spans 15 amino acids. As DNA, the CDR3 is TGTGCCACCAGCAGAGACTCCGGCGGCGGGGAAAAACTGTTTTTT. Residues: CATSRDSGGGEKLFF.